A single sample is the source of the 25 T cell receptor beta chains below, sequenced in a study of T cells in Graves' hyperthyroidism and ophthalmopathy. Amplified TCR beta CDR3 regions came from RNA transcripts. TCR CDR3 underwent first-round RT-PCR with the HTBI primer set. TCRdb fed the multiplex PCR reads into MiXCR, producing one record per CDR3 protein. The table includes approximately 46,000 distinct CDR3 sequences, more than 40% detected once. Sample: peripheral blood or thyroid tissue (not recorded which). The source of these receptors is a woman between 50 and 59 years old with Graves' hyperthyroidism.

This clonotype has only one observation. The gene calls are TRBV10-3 and TRBJ2-7; 12 nucleotides agree with TRBD2. This CDR3 region has 15 residues. V shed 5 bases, J shed 1 base, and the junction held 3 bases outside the gene matches. CDR1 and CDR2 (germline): ENHRY, SYGVKD. CDR3 amino acids: CAISWTSGTSYEQYF. The CDR3 bases are TGTGCCATCAGTTGGACTAGCGGGACATCCTACGAGCAGTACTTC.

This clonotype was seen at least ten times. This chain links TRBV9 with TRBJ1-1; 7 bases match TRBD1. The CDR3 length is 13 residues. Germline loops: CDR1 SGDLS, CDR2 YYNGEE. The V gene end was trimmed by 2 bases and the J gene end by 10 bases; junction bases not matched to a gene: 8. CDR3 sequence: CASSVDRDTSAFF. For the CDR3, the DNA is TGTGCCAGCAGCGTCGACAGGGATACGTCAGCTTTCTTT.

The chain couples TRBV7-2 to TRBJ2-7, with D tentatively TRBD1 (5 bases). Germline values: CDR1 SGHTA, CDR2 FQGNSA. The V end lost 5 bases, the J end lost 6 bases, and 11 bases lay between the germline ends. The CDR3 extends over 12 amino acids. The CDR3: CASSPFQGEQYF. CDR3 sequence (DNA): TGTGCCAGCAGCCCTTTCCAGGGCGAGCAGTACTTC.

This clonotype was seen repeatedly, ten times or more. This chain joins TRBV20-1 and TRBJ2-2; D not resolved. The CDR3 loop spans 14 amino acids. V was shortened by 4 bases and J by 8 bases, with 17 bases between the two germline ends. Per germline, CDR1 DFQATT and CDR2 SNEGSKA (reference sequence). In nucleotides, the CDR3 is TGCAGTGCTAAAAAGGGAAGGGCCGCGGGGGAGCTGTTTTTT. Translated, it gives CSAKKGRAAGELFF.

In this sample, this clonotype turned up many times. The V call is TRBV7-2, the J call TRBJ2-2; 13 nucleotides line up with TRBD2. The V gene end was trimmed by 2 bases and the J gene end by 4 bases; junction bases not matched to a gene: 7. Germline lookup yields CDR1 SGHTA and CDR2 FQGNSA. The CDR3 consists of 18 residues. CDR3 region: CASSLTATSGRGTGELFF. In DNA form, the CDR3 reads TGTGCCAGCAGCTTAACGGCAACTAGCGGGAGGGGCACCGGGGAGCTGTTTTTT.

Concerning this clonotype itself: A much larger clone sits a single nucleotide away, making a read error possible. The chain combines TRBV29-1 with TRBJ1-2, with D unclear. Germline lookup yields CDR1 SQVTM and CDR2 ANQGSEA. CDR3 length equals 12 residues. Here the CDR3 DNA reads TGCAGCGTTGAGGGGAGGGCGTCTGGCTGCACCTTC. Residues: CSVEGRASGCTF.

On this clonotype: This is likely a read error, given that the CDR3 carries no conserved phenylalanine or tryptophan at its end. Because the CDR3's place on the DNA is in doubt, the DNA is left out and the CDR3 is given as listed by TCRdb. The rearrangement links TRBV20-1 to TRBJ2-5; the tabulated D call, TRBD2, remains unverified against the DNA. CDR1 and CDR2 (germline): DFQATT, SNEGSKA (reference sequence). Both ends counted, the CDR3 spans 15 residues. The CDR3: CSVAGVGATQETQHL.

This clonotype has ten or more counts. The chain joins TRBV30 to TRBJ2-6, with D unclear. The germline V and J ends were trimmed by 3 bases and 2 bases, with 5 bases remaining between them. This CDR3 comprises 13 residues. Germline lookup yields CDR1 GTSNPN and CDR2 SVGIG (reference sequence). The CDR3 sequence is CAWRNAGANVLTF. The CDR3 bases are TGTGCCTGGAGAAATGCTGGGGCCAACGTCCTGACTTTC.

This clonotype was picked up many times. The gene calls are TRBV4-2 and TRBJ2-6, with D maybe TRBD1 (6 bases). The ends were cut back, 0 bases at V and 1 base at J, with 7 bases in the middle. Germline CDR1 reads LGHNA; CDR2 reads YNFKEQ. The CDR3 runs to 16 residues. The CDR3 loop is CASSQETGSGANVLTF. In nucleotides, the CDR3 is TGTGCCAGCAGCCAAGAAACAGGGTCTGGGGCCAACGTCCTGACTTTC.

Only one count was recorded for this clonotype. The genes are TRBV15 and TRBJ1-2, with TRBD1 matching 9 bases. J gave up 8 bases and V 0 bases, and 7 bases lay outside the gene matches. The CDR3 loop spans 15 amino acids. Germline CDR1 is LNHNV and CDR2 is YYDKDF (reference sequence). CDR3 nucleotides: TGTGCCACCAGCAGAGATCCGCAGGGGACAGGGGGCTACACCTTC. It codes for CATSRDPQGTGGYTF.

This chain uses TRBV29-1 with TRBJ2-6, with TRBD1 matching over 10 bases. The germline CDR1 and CDR2 sequences are SQVTM and ANQGSEA. This CDR3 has 13 residues. With 6 bases clipped from V and 6 bases from J, the junction kept 2 bases outside the gene matches. CDR3 nucleotide sequence: TGCAGCGTGGGACAGGGGACGGCCAACGTCCTGACTTTC. Translation gives CSVGQGTANVLTF.

This clonotype showed up many times. The chain has TRBV3-1 and TRBJ2-6; D unresolved. Germline lookup yields CDR1 LGHDT and CDR2 YNNKEL (reference sequence). This CDR3 is built from 14 residues. V lost 3 bases to trimming and J lost 1 base, with 4 bases between them. CDR3 nucleotide sequence: TGTGCCAGCAGCCAGGGATCTGGGGCCAACGTCCTGACTTTC. Translating it yields CASSQGSGANVLTF.

V is TRBV6-6 and J is TRBJ1-4; D ambiguous. Germline CDR1 and CDR2: MNHNY and SVGAGI (reference sequence). This CDR3 has 15 residues. The germline V and J ends were trimmed by 2 bases and 14 bases, with 21 bases remaining between them. The CDR3, as DNA: TGTGCCAGCAGTTACGGGCAGGCGTTAAGTGAAAGGCTGTTTTTT. It translates to CASSYGQALSERLFF.

This clonotype was detected many times. The chain has TRBV20-1 and TRBJ1-1, with 7 bases aligning to TRBD1. CDR1 and CDR2 from the germline V gene are DFQATT and SNEGSKA (reference sequence). The V gene end was trimmed by 0 bases and the J gene end by 5 bases; junction bases not matched to a gene: 15. CDR3 length: 17 residues. The CDR3 nucleotides read TGCAGTGCTAGAGAGGGGTCGGAGGGGGCGGAAAAAACTGAAGCTTTCTTT. This gives the protein CSAREGSEGAEKTEAFF.

This clonotype was observed at least ten times. The chain recombines TRBV5-5 with TRBJ1-2; 7 bases line up with TRBD1. V shed 0 bases, J shed 5 bases, and the junction held 7 bases outside the gene matches. Germline CDR1 SGHKS, CDR2 YYEKEE (reference sequence). The CDR3 sequence is 15 residues long. CDR3 sequence (DNA): TGTGCCAGCAGCTTGGCTGGGAACAGGGGTTATGGCTACACCTTC. Amino acids: CASSLAGNRGYGYTF.

In this sample, this clonotype turned up many times. The gene calls are TRBV5-1 and TRBJ2-7; 9 nucleotides align to TRBD2. CDR1 and CDR2 (germline): SGHRS, YFSETQ. V lost 3 bases and J lost 0; bases outside the gene matches: 4. The CDR3 spans 15 residues. The CDR3 protein is CASSSLAGPSYEQYF. In DNA form, the CDR3 reads TGCGCCAGCAGCTCTCTAGCGGGGCCCTCCTACGAGCAGTACTTC.

This chain joins TRBV7-8 and TRBJ2-5, with D perhaps matching TRBD1 or TRBD2 (5 bases each). V lost 1 base and J lost 5, with 20 bases in between. Germline lookup yields CDR1 SGHVS and CDR2 FQNEAQ. There are 17 residues in the CDR3. CDR3 loop: CASSLGSTTGGRETQYF. The CDR3 DNA is TGTGCCAGCAGCTTAGGGTCCACAACTGGGGGACGGGAGACCCAGTACTTC.

On this clonotype itself: Without the conserved terminal phenylalanine or tryptophan, this CDR3 likely stems from a read error. This chain joins TRBV9 and TRBJ1-1; D gene ambiguous. The CDR3 consists of 14 residues. Germline CDR1 SGDLS, CDR2 YYNGEE. V lost 4 bases to trimming and J lost 4 bases, with 14 bases between them. The CDR3 bases are TGTGCCAGCAGCCGCGCCAGCAAAATCACTGAAGCTTTCTCT. It specifies CASSRASKITEAFS.

The rearrangement joins TRBV7-2 to TRBJ2-7, with D perhaps matching TRBD1 (5 bases). The CDR3 is 15 residues long. Germline V gene lookup returns CDR1 SGHTA and CDR2 FQGNSA. The V gene lost 5 bases and the J gene lost 2 bases, with 16 bases spanning the gap. In DNA, the CDR3 is TGTGCCAGCAGCACAGGACGGGCAGGGACCTACGAGCAGTACTTC. Protein: CASSTGRAGTYEQYF.

DNA for the CDR3: TGCAGTGCTAGGCCACTAGCGGGAGGAGAGACCCAGTACTTC. Encoded protein: CSARPLAGGETQYF. The chain carries TRBV20-1 and TRBJ2-5; 12 bases map to TRBD2. Germline-derived CDR1 and CDR2 are DFQATT and SNEGSKA (reference sequence). V was pared by 3 bases and J by 4 bases, with 3 bases of the junction left unmatched. This CDR3 has 14 amino acids.

The J gene is TRBJ2-7, the V gene TRBV7-2, with 10 positions matching TRBD2. The CDR3 totals 16 residues. CDR1 SGHTA and CDR2 FQGNSA come from the germline V gene. J was trimmed by 0 bases and V by 3 bases; bases with no gene match: 5. This CDR3 is CASSFLLAGLSYEQYF. CDR3 sequence (DNA): TGTGCCAGCAGCTTCCTACTAGCGGGACTCTCCTACGAGCAGTACTTC.

About this clonotype itself: At one boundary the junction diverges from the germline segment, which might be a read error. The chain employs TRBV7-7 and TRBJ2-7; no clear D gene. CDR3 length equals 15 residues. The germline V gene has CDR1 SSHAT and CDR2 FNYEAQ (reference sequence). The CDR3 nucleotides are TGTGCTAGCAGCAGGACGGAGCCAACCTCCTACGAGCAGTACTTC. It specifies CASSRTEPTSYEQYF. Using reference TRBV7-7 and TRBJ2-7 for the parts outside the CDR3, the full variable domain is GAGVSQSPRYKVTKRGQDVTLRCDPISSHATLYWYQQALGQGPEFLTYFNYEAQPDKSGLPSDRFSAERPEGSISTLTIQRTEQRDSAMYRCASSRTEPTSYEQYFGPGTRLTVT.

The sample holds many counts of this clonotype. This chain uses TRBV6-5 with TRBJ1-4; 7 bases are shared with TRBD1. V lost 5 bases and J lost 7; bases outside the gene matches: 13. CDR1 is MNHEY and CDR2 is SVGAGI in the germline V gene. The CDR3 consists of 16 residues. CDR3 nucleotides: TGTGCCAGCAGTATTGACAGGGCGCAAAGTATTGAAAAACTGTTTTTT. It yields the protein CASSIDRAQSIEKLFF.

As for this clonotype: The junction departs from germline at one end; a sequencing error may be responsible. J is TRBJ1-5 and V is TRBV20-1, with TRBD1 matching 7 bases. CDR3 length: 13 amino acids. Germline V gene sequence: CDR1 DFQATT, CDR2 SNEGSKA (reference sequence). Written as DNA, the CDR3 is TGCAGCGCTAACAGGGGTCTCGGGCAGCCCCATCATTTT. This encodes CSANRGLGQPHHF.

The chain joins TRBV28 to TRBJ2-5, with TRBD1 identical over 12 bases. V lost 4 bases and J lost 8; bases outside the gene matches: 17. Looked up from germline, CDR1 is MDHEN and CDR2 is SYDVKM. This CDR3 is 18 amino acids long. The CDR3 is CASSSGDRGRLRVATQYF. Here the CDR3 DNA reads TGTGCCAGCAGTTCGGGGGACAGGGGGCGTTTACGCGTGGCAACCCAGTACTTC.